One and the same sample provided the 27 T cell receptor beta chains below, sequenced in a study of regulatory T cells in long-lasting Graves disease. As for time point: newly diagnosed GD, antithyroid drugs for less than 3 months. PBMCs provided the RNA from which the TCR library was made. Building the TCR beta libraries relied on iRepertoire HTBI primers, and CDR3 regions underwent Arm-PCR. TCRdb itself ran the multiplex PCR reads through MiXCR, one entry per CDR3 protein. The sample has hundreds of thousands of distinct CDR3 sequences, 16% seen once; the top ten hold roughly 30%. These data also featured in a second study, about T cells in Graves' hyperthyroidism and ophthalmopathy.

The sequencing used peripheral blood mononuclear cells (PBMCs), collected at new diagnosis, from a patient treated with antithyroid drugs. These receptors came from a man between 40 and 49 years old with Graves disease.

The DNA for the CDR3 is TGTGCCAGCAGCCGCTGGCTGGAGATATACACTGAAGCTTTCTTT. Protein product: CASSRWLEIYTEAFF. This rearrangement joins TRBV7-8 to TRBJ1-1; D is uncertain. The CDR3 is 15 amino acids. Trimming shortened V by 5 bases and J by 3 bases, and 16 bases separated the two germline ends. CDR1 SGHVS and CDR2 FQNEAQ come from the germline V gene. The whole variable domain, filled in from reference TRBV7-8 and TRBJ1-1, reads GAGVSQSPRYKVAKRGQDVALRCDPISGHVSLFWYQQALGQGPEFLTYFQNEAQLDKSGLPSDRFFAERPEGSVSTLKIQRTQQEDSAVYLCASSRWLEIYTEAFFGQGTRLTVV.

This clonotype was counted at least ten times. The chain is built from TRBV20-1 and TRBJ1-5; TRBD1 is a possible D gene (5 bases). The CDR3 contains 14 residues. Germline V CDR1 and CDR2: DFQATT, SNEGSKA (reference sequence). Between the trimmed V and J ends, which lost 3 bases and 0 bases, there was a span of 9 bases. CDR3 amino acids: CSASSGNSNQPQHF. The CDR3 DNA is TGCAGTGCTAGTTCAGGGAATAGCAATCAGCCCCAGCATTTT.

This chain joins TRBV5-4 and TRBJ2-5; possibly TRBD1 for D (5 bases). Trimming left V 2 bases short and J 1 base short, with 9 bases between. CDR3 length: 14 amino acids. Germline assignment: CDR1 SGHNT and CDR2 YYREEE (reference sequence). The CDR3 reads CASSLGETQETQYF. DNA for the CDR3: TGTGCCAGCAGCTTAGGGGAAACCCAAGAGACCCAGTACTTC.

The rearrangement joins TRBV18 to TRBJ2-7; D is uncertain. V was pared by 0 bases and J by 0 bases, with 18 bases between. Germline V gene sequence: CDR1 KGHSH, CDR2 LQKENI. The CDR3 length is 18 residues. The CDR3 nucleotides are TGTGCCAGCTCACCACCTCTACCTAGGTCAGGCAGCTCCTACGAGCAGTACTTC. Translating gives CASSPPLPRSGSSYEQYF.

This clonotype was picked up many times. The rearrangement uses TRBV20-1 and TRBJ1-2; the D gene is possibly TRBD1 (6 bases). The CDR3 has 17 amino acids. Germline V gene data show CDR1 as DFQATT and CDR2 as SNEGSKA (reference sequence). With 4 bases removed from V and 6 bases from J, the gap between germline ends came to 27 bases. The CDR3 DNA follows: TGCAGTGCTATCCCAAGATACTCCAGGGGAAGGGCTGATGGCTACACCTTC. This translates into CSAIPRYSRGRADGYTF.

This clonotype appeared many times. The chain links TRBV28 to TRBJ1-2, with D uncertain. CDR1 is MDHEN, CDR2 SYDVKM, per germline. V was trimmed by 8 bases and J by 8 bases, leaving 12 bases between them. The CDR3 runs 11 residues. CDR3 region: CASRGFSGYTF. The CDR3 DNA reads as TGTGCCAGCCGCGGTTTTTCGGGCTACACCTTC.

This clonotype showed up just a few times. The CDR3 sequence is CASSLYRGYEQYF. CDR3 sequence (DNA): TGTGCCAGCAGTTTATACCGGGGCTACGAGCAGTACTTC. The chain employs TRBV27 and TRBJ2-7; the D gene is possibly TRBD2 (5 bases). V gave up 1 base and J gave up 3 bases, with 7 bases separating them. This CDR3 spans 13 amino acids. Germline CDR1 and CDR2: MNHEY and SMNVEV (reference sequence).

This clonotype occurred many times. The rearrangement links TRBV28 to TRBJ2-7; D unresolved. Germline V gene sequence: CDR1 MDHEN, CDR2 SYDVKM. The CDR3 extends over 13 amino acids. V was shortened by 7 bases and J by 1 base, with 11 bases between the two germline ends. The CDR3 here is CASTFGPSYEQYF. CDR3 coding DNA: TGTGCCAGCACCTTCGGGCCGTCCTACGAGCAGTACTTC.

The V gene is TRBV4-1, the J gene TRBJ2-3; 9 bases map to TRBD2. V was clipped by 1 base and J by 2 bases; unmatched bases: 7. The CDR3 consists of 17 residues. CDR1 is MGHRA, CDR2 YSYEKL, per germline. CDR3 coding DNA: TGCGCCAGCAGCCAAGGTGAAGCGGGGGGCCTCACAGATACGCAGTATTTT. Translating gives CASSQGEAGGLTDTQYF.

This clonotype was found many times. The chain's CDR3 is CASSILLAGGTDTQYF. CDR3 nucleotides: TGTGCCAGTAGTATCTTACTAGCGGGGGGCACAGATACGCAGTATTTT. V is TRBV19 and J is TRBJ2-3; 11 bases are a match to TRBD2. CDR3 length equals 16 residues. Germline V gives CDR1 LNHDA, CDR2 SQIVND (reference sequence). J was trimmed by 1 base and V by 3 bases; bases with no gene match: 3.

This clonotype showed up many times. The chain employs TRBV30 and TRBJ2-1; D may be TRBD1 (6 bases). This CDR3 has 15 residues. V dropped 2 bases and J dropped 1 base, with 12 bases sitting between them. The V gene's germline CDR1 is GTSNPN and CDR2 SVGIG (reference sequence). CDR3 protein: CAWSPYRASYNEQFF. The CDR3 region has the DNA TGTGCCTGGAGTCCCTACAGGGCGTCCTACAATGAGCAGTTCTTC. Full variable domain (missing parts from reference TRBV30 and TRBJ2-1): SQTIHQWPATLVQPVGSPLSLECTVEGTSNPNLYWYRQAAGRGLQLLFYSVGIGQISSEVPQNLSASRPQDRQFILSSKKLLLSDSGFYLCAWSPYRASYNEQFFGPGTRLTVL.

The CDR3, as DNA: TGTGCCACAAAACCAGAGGGCTGGGAAGGTATGGGGGGCAATGAGCAGTTCTTC. Its translation: CATKPEGWEGMGGNEQFF. V and J are TRBV24-1 and TRBJ2-1; perhaps TRBD2 as D (6 bases). V lost 10 bases and J 6 bases, leaving 30 bases between the germline ends. The CDR3 consists of 18 residues. CDR1 and CDR2 (germline): KGHDR, SFDVKD.

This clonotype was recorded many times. CDR3 coding DNA: TGCAGTGCTAGAGGCCTAAAGCGGGAGACCCAGTACTTC. Amino acid sequence: CSARGLKRETQYF. The rearrangement joins TRBV20-1 to TRBJ2-5; TRBD2 is a possible D gene (5 bases). Per the germline V gene, CDR1 is DFQATT and CDR2 is SNEGSKA (reference sequence). V lost 1 base and J 5 bases, leaving 11 bases between the germline ends. The CDR3 is made up of 13 amino acids.

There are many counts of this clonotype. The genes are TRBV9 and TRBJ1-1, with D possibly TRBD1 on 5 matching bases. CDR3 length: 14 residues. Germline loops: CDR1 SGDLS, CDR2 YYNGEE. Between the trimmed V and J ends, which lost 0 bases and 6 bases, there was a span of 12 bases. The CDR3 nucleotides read TGTGCCAGCAGCGTAGGCCGGAGGGACGCTGAAGCTTTCTTT. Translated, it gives CASSVGRRDAEAFF.

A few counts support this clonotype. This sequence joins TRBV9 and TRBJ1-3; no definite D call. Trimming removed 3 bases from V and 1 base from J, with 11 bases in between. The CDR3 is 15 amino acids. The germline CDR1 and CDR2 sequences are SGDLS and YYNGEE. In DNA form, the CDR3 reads TGTGCCAGCAGCGAACAGAGTTTTTCTGGAAACACCATATATTTT. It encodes CASSEQSFSGNTIYF.

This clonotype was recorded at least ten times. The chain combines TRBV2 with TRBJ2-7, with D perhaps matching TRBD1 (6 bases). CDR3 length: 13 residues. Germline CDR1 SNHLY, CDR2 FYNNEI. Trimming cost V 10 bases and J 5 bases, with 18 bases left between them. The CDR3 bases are TGTGCCATCCATGACAGGTTATATGACGAGCAGTACTTC. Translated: CAIHDRLYDEQYF.

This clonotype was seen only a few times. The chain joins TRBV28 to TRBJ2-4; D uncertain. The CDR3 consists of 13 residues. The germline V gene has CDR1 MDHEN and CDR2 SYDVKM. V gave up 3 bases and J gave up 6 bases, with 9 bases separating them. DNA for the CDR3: TGTGCCAGCAGTTTCGACTTACTAAACATTCAGTACTTC. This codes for CASSFDLLNIQYF.

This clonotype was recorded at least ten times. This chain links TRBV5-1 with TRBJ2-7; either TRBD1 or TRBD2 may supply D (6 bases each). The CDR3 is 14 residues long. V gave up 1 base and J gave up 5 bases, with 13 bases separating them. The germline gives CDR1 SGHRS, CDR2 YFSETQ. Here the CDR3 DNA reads TGCGCCAGCAGCTTGAGGGGGGCGCTTGACGAGCAGTACTTC. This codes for CASSLRGALDEQYF.

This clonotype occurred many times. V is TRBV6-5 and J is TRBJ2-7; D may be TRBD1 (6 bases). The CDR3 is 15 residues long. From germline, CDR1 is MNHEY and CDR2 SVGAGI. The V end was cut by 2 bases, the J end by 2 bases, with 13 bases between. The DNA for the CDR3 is TGTGCCAGCAGTTACGGGGGCCTGGGAGCCTACGAGCAGTACTTC. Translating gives CASSYGGLGAYEQYF.

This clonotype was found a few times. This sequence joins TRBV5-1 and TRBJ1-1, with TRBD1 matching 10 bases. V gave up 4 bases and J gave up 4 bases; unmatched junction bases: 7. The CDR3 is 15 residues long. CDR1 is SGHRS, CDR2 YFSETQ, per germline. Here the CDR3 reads CASSEQTGGITEAFF. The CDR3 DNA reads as TGCGCCAGCAGCGAACAGACAGGGGGCATCACTGAAGCTTTCTTT.

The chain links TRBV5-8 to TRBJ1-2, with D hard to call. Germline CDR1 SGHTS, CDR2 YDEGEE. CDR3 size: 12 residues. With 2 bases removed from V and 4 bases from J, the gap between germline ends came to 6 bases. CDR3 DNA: TGTGCCAGCAGCTTTACAGCCTATGGCTACACCTTC. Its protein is CASSFTAYGYTF.

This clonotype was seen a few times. CDR3 sequence reads: CASSEEGGFAGYTF. The CDR3, as DNA: TGTGCCAGCAGTGAAGAAGGAGGGTTCGCTGGCTACACCTTC. The V gene is TRBV2, the J gene TRBJ1-2; D is uncertain. Germline V gene lookup returns CDR1 SNHLY and CDR2 FYNNEI. The V end lost 1 base, the J end lost 7 bases, and 13 bases lay between the germline ends. This CDR3 has 14 residues.

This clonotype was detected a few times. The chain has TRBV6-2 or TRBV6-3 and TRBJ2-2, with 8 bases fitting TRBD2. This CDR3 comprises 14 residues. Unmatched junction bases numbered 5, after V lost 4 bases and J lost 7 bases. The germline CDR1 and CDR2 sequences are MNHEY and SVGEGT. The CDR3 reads CASSWRGASGELFF. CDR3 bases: TGTGCCAGCAGTTGGCGGGGGGCAAGCGGGGAGCTGTTTTTT.

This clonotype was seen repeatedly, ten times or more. CDR3 bases: TGTGCCAGCAGATCGGGGAGGGGAGCTTTCTTT. Amino acids: CASRSGRGAFF. The genes are TRBV12-3 or TRBV12-4 and TRBJ1-1; D perhaps matches TRBD1 (5 bases). Between the trimmed V and J ends, which lost 6 bases and 10 bases, there was a span of 12 bases. This CDR3 has 11 residues.

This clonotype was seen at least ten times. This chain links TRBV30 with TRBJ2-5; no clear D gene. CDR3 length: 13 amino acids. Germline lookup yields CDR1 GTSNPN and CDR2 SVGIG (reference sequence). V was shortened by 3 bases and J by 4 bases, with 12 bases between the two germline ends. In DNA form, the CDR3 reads TGTGCCTGGAGCGCTATGTCGGGAGAGACCCAGTACTTC. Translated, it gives CAWSAMSGETQYF.

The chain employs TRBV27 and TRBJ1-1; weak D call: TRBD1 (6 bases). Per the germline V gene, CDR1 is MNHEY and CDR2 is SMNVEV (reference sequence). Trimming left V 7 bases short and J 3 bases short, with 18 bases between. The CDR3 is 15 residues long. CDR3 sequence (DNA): TGTGCCAGCAACCTAAACGGGGGGGGCGACACTGAAGCTTTCTTT. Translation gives CASNLNGGGDTEAFF.

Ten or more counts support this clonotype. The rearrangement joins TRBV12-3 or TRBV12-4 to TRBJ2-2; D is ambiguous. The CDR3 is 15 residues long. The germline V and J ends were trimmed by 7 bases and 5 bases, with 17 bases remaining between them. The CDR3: CASTSRRSRTGELFF. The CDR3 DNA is TGTGCCAGCACCTCACGTCGTAGCAGGACCGGGGAGCTGTTTTTT.